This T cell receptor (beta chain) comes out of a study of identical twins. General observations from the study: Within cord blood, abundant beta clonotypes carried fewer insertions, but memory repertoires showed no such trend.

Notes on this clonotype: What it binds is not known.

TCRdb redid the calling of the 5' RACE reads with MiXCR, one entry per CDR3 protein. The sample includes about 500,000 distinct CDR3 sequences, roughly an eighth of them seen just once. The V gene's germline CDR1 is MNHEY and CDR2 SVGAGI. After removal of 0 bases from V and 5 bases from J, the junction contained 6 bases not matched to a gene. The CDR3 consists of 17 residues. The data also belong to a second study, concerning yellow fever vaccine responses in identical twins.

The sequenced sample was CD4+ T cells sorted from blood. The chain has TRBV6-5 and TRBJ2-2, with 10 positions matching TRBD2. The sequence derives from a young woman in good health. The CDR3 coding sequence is TGTGCCAGCAGTTACTCGATATTAGCGGGAGGTACCGGGGAGCTGTTTTTT. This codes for CASSYSILAGGTGELFF.